Each of the 25 T cell receptor beta chains below was sequenced from the same sample in a study of T cells in Graves' hyperthyroidism and ophthalmopathy. RNA transcripts provided the source from which TCR beta CDR3 regions were amplified. A set of HTBI primers served as the primers for a first-round RT-PCR of the TCR CDR3. TCRdb re-derived calls from the multiplex PCR reads in MiXCR, one entry per CDR3 protein. The profile covers roughly 510,000 distinct CDR3 sequences, with 20% to 25% appearing a single time and roughly 29% taken by the ten largest. Material for sequencing was blood. These receptors all come from a man aged 18 to 30 with Graves' hyperthyroidism.

This clonotype was detected a few times. This chain uses TRBV11-2 with TRBJ1-1; D is unresolved. Germline CDR1 reads SGHAT; CDR2 reads FQNNGV. Trimming stripped 4 bases from V and 7 bases from J, with 13 bases between. The CDR3 runs to 13 residues. CDR3 amino acids: CASSSSWAYEAFF. The CDR3 DNA reads TGTGCCAGCAGCTCCTCGTGGGCCTATGAAGCTTTCTTT.

In this sample, this clonotype turned up many times. V is TRBV28 and J is TRBJ2-7; possible D gene TRBD1, 6 bases. Trimming removed 4 bases from V and 1 base from J, with 14 bases in between. Germline loops: CDR1 MDHEN, CDR2 SYDVKM. The CDR3 totals 15 residues. The CDR3, as DNA: TGTGCCAGCAGTTCCCCCTGGACAGCATCCTACGAGCAGTACTTC. Protein sequence: CASSSPWTASYEQYF.

In the case of this clonotype: A much larger clone is a single base away; this may be a read error. The chain joins TRBV27 to TRBJ1-4; D unresolved. The germline V gene encodes CDR1 MNHEY and CDR2 SMNVEV (reference sequence). This CDR3 contains 13 residues. The DNA of the CDR3 is TGTGTCAGCAGTTTTCAAGTTAATGAAAAACTGTTGTTT. As protein: CVSSFQVNEKLLF.

The chain recombines TRBV28 with TRBJ2-7; D is possibly TRBD1 or TRBD2 (5 bases each). Germline V gene data show CDR1 as MDHEN and CDR2 as SYDVKM. The CDR3 extends over 14 amino acids. Deletions cut 6 bases from V and 5 bases from J, with 17 bases between. CDR3 residues: CASSPGRYFDEQYF. CDR3 coding DNA: TGTGCCAGCAGCCCAGGGAGATACTTCGACGAGCAGTACTTC.

This sequence joins TRBV28 and TRBJ1-6; D ambiguous. The CDR3 length is 16 residues. Trimming removed 7 bases from V and 8 bases from J, with 21 bases in between. Germline V gene lookup returns CDR1 MDHEN and CDR2 SYDVKM. CDR3 residues: CASNSPGPAWDSPLHF. Written as DNA, the CDR3 is TGTGCCAGCAACTCACCGGGTCCCGCCTGGGATTCACCCCTCCACTTT.

This clonotype has at least ten counts. The chain combines TRBV7-6 with TRBJ1-2; 9 bases fit TRBD1. The germline V gene encodes CDR1 SGHVS and CDR2 FNYEAQ. CDR3 size: 14 residues. Trimming at V came to 5 bases and at J to 6 bases, leaving 7 bases not matched to a gene. The CDR3 nucleotides read TGTGCCAGCAGCCCCGGACAGGGGCAAGATGGCTACACCTTC. Translated: CASSPGQGQDGYTF.

This chain uses TRBV12-3 or TRBV12-4 with TRBJ2-5, with D possibly TRBD2 on 6 matching bases. The CDR3 spans 17 residues. Trimming shortened V by 2 bases and J by 4 bases, and 20 bases separated the two germline ends. The CDR3 DNA is TGTGCCAGCAGTTTATTCCCGGGGGAGCTTGCAGGAGAGACCCAGTACTTC. Its protein product is CASSLFPGELAGETQYF.

This clonotype was seen many times. The chain couples TRBV20-1 to TRBJ2-2; D is undetermined. The CDR3 totals 13 residues. V lost 0 bases and J 7 bases, leaving 9 bases between the germline ends. CDR1 and CDR2 from the germline V gene are DFQATT and SNEGSKA (reference sequence). Here the CDR3 DNA reads TGCAGTGCTAGAGATCAATTGCACGGGGAGCTGTTTTTT. Amino acids: CSARDQLHGELFF.

This clonotype showed up many times. This sequence joins TRBV20-1 and TRBJ1-2, with no clear D. The CDR3 contains 9 residues. CDR1 is DFQATT and CDR2 is SNEGSKA in the germline V gene (reference sequence). In DNA form, the CDR3 reads TGCAGGTCCCCCCAGGGCTACACCTTC. Amino acids: CRSPQGYTF.

Many counts were recorded for this clonotype. The J gene is TRBJ2-5, the V gene TRBV2, with D possibly matching TRBD2 (5 bases). Between the trimmed V and J ends, which lost 7 bases and 5 bases, there was a span of 14 bases. Germline V gives CDR1 SNHLY, CDR2 FYNNEI. CDR3 length: 13 amino acids. This CDR3 reads CASTGDRGETQYF. The CDR3 DNA follows: TGTGCCAGCACCGGGGATAGAGGGGAGACCCAGTACTTC.

This clonotype showed up many times. The CDR3: CASSLDGGRMNTEAFF. CDR3 nucleotides: TGTGCCAGCAGCTTAGATGGTGGCAGGATGAACACTGAAGCTTTCTTT. The chain joins TRBV7-9 to TRBJ1-1; no firm D call. Trimming cost V 1 base and J 0 bases, with 12 bases left between them. The CDR3 spans 16 residues. Germline-derived CDR1 and CDR2 are SEHNR and FQNEAQ (reference sequence).

This clonotype was observed many times. This sequence joins TRBV28 and TRBJ2-5; D possibly corresponds to TRBD2 (5 bases). Deletions cut 4 bases from V and 7 bases from J, with 19 bases between. The CDR3 is 15 residues long. Germline loops: CDR1 MDHEN, CDR2 SYDVKM. CDR3 sequence (DNA): TGTGCCAGCAGTTCAAGCGGAGACCAGTGGGGGACCCAGTACTTC. Its protein product is CASSSSGDQWGTQYF.

This clonotype was counted many times. The gene calls are TRBV28 and TRBJ2-2; either TRBD1 or TRBD2 may fit D (5 bases each). V was trimmed by 8 bases and J by 4 bases, leaving 14 bases between them. CDR3 size: 14 residues. CDR1 MDHEN and CDR2 SYDVKM come from the germline V gene. CDR3 sequence: CASAGGAGTGELFF. Here the CDR3 DNA reads TGTGCCAGCGCGGGTGGGGCGGGCACCGGGGAGCTGTTTTTT. Variable domain in full (rest from reference TRBV28 and TRBJ2-2): DVKVTQSSRYLVKRTGEKVFLECVQDMDHENMFWYRQDPGLGLRLIYFSYDVKMKEKGDIPEGYSVSREKKERFSLILESASTNQTSMYLCASAGGAGTGELFFGEGSRLTVL.

This clonotype turned up a few times. The CDR3 coding sequence is TGTGCCAGCAGTTTAGGCAGGCTTCCTCCCTACGAGCAGTACTTC. Its translation is CASSLGRLPPYEQYF. This sequence joins TRBV12-3 or TRBV12-4 and TRBJ2-7; D not resolved. V lost 1 base, J lost 2 bases, and 12 bases lay in between. The CDR3 consists of 15 residues.

There are many counts of this clonotype. J is TRBJ1-3 and V is TRBV9; 10 bases agree with TRBD1. Germline CDR1 is SGDLS and CDR2 is YYNGEE. The junction had 5 bases not matched to a gene; V was cut back by 2 bases and J by 9 bases. CDR3 length equals 14 residues. The CDR3 coding sequence is TGTGCCAGCAGCGTGGACAGGGGGAGGGGCACCATATATTTT. Translating it yields CASSVDRGRGTIYF.

This clonotype has a handful of counts. This chain joins TRBV13 and TRBJ2-7; unclear D gene. V gave up 3 bases and J gave up 5 bases, with 14 bases separating them. Germline V gives CDR1 PRHDT, CDR2 FYEKMQ (reference sequence). This CDR3 region has 14 residues. The CDR3 reads CASSFQLRKNEQYF. The CDR3 bases are TGTGCCAGCAGCTTTCAATTAAGGAAAAACGAGCAGTACTTC.

The rearrangement uses TRBV6-5 and TRBJ1-2; D might be TRBD1 (5 bases). This CDR3 contains 14 residues. V was shortened by 2 bases and J by 6 bases, with 13 bases between the two germline ends. Germline CDR1 and CDR2: MNHEY and SVGAGI. CDR3 bases: TGTGCCAGCAGTTACGGGGGAGGCGCGGATGGCTACACCTTC. The encoded protein is CASSYGGGADGYTF.

This clonotype was detected many times. The chain carries TRBV6-1 and TRBJ1-6; 7 bases are shared with TRBD1. Germline V gene lookup returns CDR1 MNHNS and CDR2 SASEGT. V trimming: 5 bases; J trimming: 9 bases; junction bases outside the gene matches: 7. This CDR3 spans 14 amino acids. The DNA for the CDR3 is TGTGCCAGCAGTAGAGGGGGCGGAGGTTCACCCCTCCACTTT. It translates to CASSRGGGGSPLHF.

This clonotype was detected ten times or more. The V gene is TRBV7-8, the J gene TRBJ2-5; no firm D call. The length of the CDR3 is 16 residues. The V gene's germline CDR1 is SGHVS and CDR2 FQNEAQ. The V and J ends lost 0 bases and 1 base respectively, with 12 bases between them. The CDR3 nucleotides are TGTGCCAGCAGCTTAGCGCTAATTTACCCCCAAGAGACCCAGTACTTC. Its protein is CASSLALIYPQETQYF.

The sample holds many counts of this clonotype. The rearrangement joins TRBV6-5 to TRBJ2-7; D uncertain. The V end lost 1 base, the J end lost 1 base, and 5 bases lay between the germline ends. CDR3 length: 13 residues. From germline, CDR1 is MNHEY and CDR2 SVGAGI. CDR3 DNA: TGTGCCAGCAGTTACTACAGTTCCTACGAGCAGTACTTC. Translating gives CASSYYSSYEQYF.

The rearrangement joins TRBV6-5 to TRBJ1-6; D is possibly TRBD1 (5 bases). Trimming took 4 bases from V and 8 from J, leaving 12 bases between them. The CDR3 totals 14 residues. The germline gives CDR1 MNHEY, CDR2 SVGAGI. This chain's CDR3 is CASSSQGRDSPLHF. The CDR3 nucleotides read TGTGCCAGCAGTTCGCAGGGTAGGGATTCACCCCTCCACTTT.

This clonotype was seen repeatedly, ten times or more. The CDR3, as DNA: TGTGCCAGCAGTTTAGCCTGGAACACTGAAGCTTTCTTT. This codes for CASSLAWNTEAFF. This chain joins TRBV27 and TRBJ1-1, with unresolved D. The V end was cut by 2 bases, the J end by 1 base, with 5 bases between. The CDR3 extends over 13 amino acids. Germline V gene sequence: CDR1 MNHEY, CDR2 SMNVEV (reference sequence).

The chain couples TRBV28 to TRBJ2-4; D uncertain. CDR3 length equals 15 residues. Germline CDR1 is MDHEN and CDR2 is SYDVKM. Trimming took 2 bases from V and 6 from J, leaving 14 bases between them. This chain's CDR3 is CASSLADNLLNIQYF. DNA of the CDR3: TGTGCCAGCAGTTTAGCAGACAATCTCCTAAACATTCAGTACTTC.

This clonotype has only a few counts. The rearrangement joins TRBV4-1 to TRBJ2-5, with 7 bases lining up with TRBD2. Germline values: CDR1 MGHRA, CDR2 YSYEKL. This CDR3 comprises 20 residues. V lost 0 bases, J lost 2 bases, and 18 bases stayed unmatched. The CDR3 protein is CASSQEGPPREGRRQETQYF. The CDR3 DNA reads TGCGCCAGCAGCCAAGAGGGGCCCCCCAGGGAGGGACGGCGGCAAGAGACCCAGTACTTC.

The chain links TRBV4-2 to TRBJ2-2; 9 nucleotides line up with TRBD2. The junction had 9 bases not matched to a gene; V was cut back by 1 base and J by 3 bases. Germline CDR1 LGHNA, CDR2 YNFKEQ. The CDR3 length is 18 residues. CDR3 residues: CASSQGHGGGDDTGELFF. CDR3 in DNA: TGTGCCAGCAGCCAAGGGCATGGCGGGGGGGATGACACCGGGGAGCTGTTTTTT.